This T cell receptor beta chain was observed in a study of blood T cell repertoires in COVID-19. Sequencing used immunoSEQ multiplex PCR; TCRdb keeps in-frame clones, though not all of them. This table has tens of thousands of clones, roughly 88% appearing once. J gave up 1 base and V 5 bases, and 5 bases lay outside the gene matches. Germline loops: CDR1 MNHEY, CDR2 SVGEGT. CDR3 length: 15 amino acids. This clonotype was obtained from a human donor in a cohort sampled during active COVID-19. The sequenced material came from peripheral blood. V is TRBV6-2 or TRBV6-3 and J is TRBJ1-1; 9 bases fit TRBD1. The CDR3 DNA follows: TGTGCCAGCAGTGCACCGGGACAGGGGAACACTGAAGCTTTCTTT. Residues: CASSAPGQGNTEAFF.